This TCR beta chain was identified during a study of blood T cell repertoires in COVID-19. Study information: COVID-19 samples, acute and convalescent, were from the United States, Italy and Spain. Sources were T cells, B-cell-depleted T cells, or PBMCs; the material itself was cDNA or gDNA.

Per the study methods: By means of reference gene primer amplification, nucleated cell counts were estimated. Profiled with immunoSEQ multiplex PCR; TCRdb holds only in-frame clones, not every one. V, J and clone size were drawn from that table, and D and trimming were deduced from the DNA. This sample has more than 200,000 clones, with around 84% found just once. The count of this clone is one. Sequenced: peripheral blood. This sequence was found in a man in his fifties or sixties with acute or convalescent COVID-19.

As DNA, the CDR3 is TGTGCCAGCAGCGCCCGGAGTCCTGGGGCCAACGTCCTGACTTTC. It codes for CASSARSPGANVLTF. The chain combines TRBV9 with TRBJ2-6, with D unresolved. Germline CDR1 and CDR2: SGDLS and YYNGEE. The V end lost 3 bases, the J end lost 2 bases, and 9 bases lay between the germline ends. The CDR3 extends over 15 amino acids.